The T cell receptor (beta chain) described here comes from a study of early T cells in non-severe SARS-CoV-2 infection. About the research overall: Alpha and beta chains were unpaired, from unsorted whole-blood bulk RNA.

Study-wide results and caveats: VDJdb matching, biased toward anti-spike CD8 responses, missed private and CD4 specificities.

Each cDNA molecule carried a unique molecular identifier. MiXCR was run by TCRdb on the 5' RACE reads, yielding one entry per CDR3 protein. The sample gives approximately 66,000 distinct CDR3 sequences, approximately 13% of which show up once; around 4.6% is in the top ten. The CDR3 extends over 18 amino acids. V was cut by 0 bases and J by 4 bases, with 19 bases left in between. Germline assignment: CDR1 SGHVS and CDR2 FNYEAQ. For this clonotype: What it binds is unknown.

The V and J genes are TRBV7-6 and TRBJ2-1; D assignment may be TRBD1 or TRBD2 (6 bases each). The receptor was isolated from an adult who was a healthcare worker with PCR-confirmed SARS-CoV-2 infection or an uninfected control (not recorded which). The source material was whole blood. The CDR3 sequence is CASSLASGAGISYNEQFF. CDR3 coding DNA: TGTGCCAGCAGCTTAGCTTCGGGGGCGGGCATCTCGTACAATGAGCAGTTCTTC. The full variable domain, in which reference TRBV7-6 and TRBJ2-1 provide the parts outside the CDR3, is GAGVSQSPRYKVTKRGQDVALRCDPISGHVSLYWYRQALGQGPEFLTYFNYEAQQDKSGLPNDRFSAERPEGSISTLTIQRTEQRDSAMYRCASSLASGAGISYNEQFFGPGTRLTVL.